This record covers a single TCR beta chain. V was pared by 1 base and J by 14 bases, with 8 bases of the junction left unmatched. The CDR3 runs 13 residues. Germline V gene data show CDR1 as MNHNS and CDR2 as SASEGT. The assay was immunoSEQ multiplex PCR, and TCRdb's table has in-frame clones only and misses some. The profile covers about 200,000 clones, with more than 65% appearing a single time and more than 9% taken by the ten largest. This sample stems from a study of blood T cell repertoires in COVID-19. Looking at the study overall: T cells, B-cell-depleted T cells, or PBMCs provided the cDNA or gDNA that served as material.

The sample was peripheral blood. The chain is built from TRBV6-1 and TRBJ2-1; TRBD2 matches at 7 bases. The sequence derives from a man in his fifties with active or convalescent COVID-19. For the CDR3, the DNA is TGTGCCAGCAGTGAAGGGGCTAGCGGAAGCAAGTTCTTC. As protein: CASSEGASGSKFF.